What follows are 27 T cell receptor beta chains derived from one specimen sequenced in a study of T cell repertoires in cytomegalovirus infection. Using its own MiXCR run on the reads, TCRdb lists one record per CDR3 protein. The sample has some 220,000 distinct CDR3 sequences, 35% to 40% seen once. For these TCRs, the target antigens are not known. The material sequenced was CD8+ T cells from cultured PBMCs, taken from culture after CMV antigen stimulation. These receptors all come from a human donor in good health (CMV status not recorded). Some clones in this sample may be carry-over from other donors' samples.

The chain couples TRBV19 to TRBJ2-7, with D possibly being TRBD2 (5 bases). This CDR3 contains 15 residues. The germline CDR1 and CDR2 sequences are LNHDA and SQIVND (reference sequence). V lost 3 bases and J lost 4, with 16 bases in between. In DNA, the CDR3 is TGTGCCAGTAGTATCGGTGCGGGCACTCGGTACGAGCAGTACTTC. Protein product: CASSIGAGTRYEQYF.

The chain employs TRBV7-3 and TRBJ1-2; D not certain. The CDR3 runs to 11 residues. The germline V gene encodes CDR1 SGHTA and CDR2 FQGTGA. Trimming left V 4 bases short and J 7 bases short, with 7 bases between. In DNA, the CDR3 is TGTGCCAGCAGCTACGGCGGTGGCTACACCTTC. Protein sequence: CASSYGGGYTF.

This chain uses TRBV29-1 with TRBJ2-5; no definite D call. V was shortened by 7 bases and J by 5 bases, with 8 bases between the two germline ends. The CDR3 has 10 amino acids. The germline V gene has CDR1 SQVTM and CDR2 ANQGSEA. CDR3 coding DNA: TGCAGCGCCCGTCTGGAGACCCAGTACTTC. Translation: CSARLETQYF.

The chain combines TRBV9 with TRBJ2-1, with a weak D call TRBD2 (5 bases). The CDR3 totals 15 residues. Germline V gene data show CDR1 as SGDLS and CDR2 as YYNGEE. V dropped 3 bases and J dropped 8 bases, with 18 bases sitting between them. The CDR3, as DNA: TGTGCCAGCAGCGATACCGGAACTAGTTGGTATGAGCAGTTCTTC. It specifies CASSDTGTSWYEQFF.

This clonotype was detected only a few times. The CDR3 region has the DNA TGTGCCAGCGGGGCCCGGGAGCAGTACTTC. Translated, it gives CASGAREQYF. The V call is TRBV2, the J call TRBJ2-7, with a weak D call TRBD1 (5 bases). In germline, CDR1 is SNHLY, CDR2 FYNNEI. This CDR3 comprises 10 residues. Between the trimmed V and J ends, which lost 8 bases and 7 bases, there was a span of 9 bases.

In this sample, this clonotype turned up once. The genes are TRBV27 and TRBJ1-5, with D perhaps TRBD1 (5 bases). This CDR3 has 14 amino acids. Trimming cost V 0 bases and J 3 bases, with 6 bases left between them. Germline CDR1 is MNHEY and CDR2 is SMNVEV (reference sequence). The CDR3 spells CASSLSGHNQPQHF. The DNA for the CDR3 is TGTGCCAGCAGTTTATCGGGGCACAATCAGCCCCAGCATTTT.

The V call is TRBV5-6, the J call TRBJ2-5; TRBD2 matches 8 bases. V dropped 0 bases and J dropped 9; count of bases not matched to a gene: 10. Germline lookup yields CDR1 SGHDT and CDR2 YYEEEE. The CDR3 runs to 15 residues. The CDR3 region is CASSLEGEREWAQYF. The CDR3 DNA sequence: TGTGCCAGCAGCTTGGAGGGTGAGCGGGAGTGGGCCCAGTACTTC.

This clonotype showed up just a few times. The chain combines TRBV7-2 with TRBJ2-1, with 9 nucleotides matching TRBD2. The CDR3 spans 17 residues. V was clipped by 1 base and J by 8 bases; unmatched bases: 12. Germline values: CDR1 SGHTA, CDR2 FQGNSA. CDR3 residues: CASSLESFSGRPYEQFF. In nucleotides, the CDR3 is TGTGCCAGCAGCTTAGAAAGCTTCAGCGGGAGGCCCTATGAGCAGTTCTTC.

This clonotype was seen more than once but under ten times. The chain couples TRBV28 to TRBJ2-6; tentatively, D is TRBD2 (5 bases). CDR1 and CDR2 (germline): MDHEN, SYDVKM. This CDR3 contains 17 residues. The ends were cut back, 10 bases at V and 0 bases at J, with 19 bases in the middle. CDR3: CATRFRTGYSGANVLTF. For the CDR3, the DNA is TGTGCCACCCGATTTAGGACGGGGTACTCTGGGGCCAACGTCCTGACTTTC.

In this sample, this clonotype turned up a few times. The chain links TRBV4-1 to TRBJ2-7; the D is unclear. CDR3 length: 13 residues. Germline-derived CDR1 and CDR2 are MGHRA and YSYEKL. V was pared by 1 base and J by 4 bases, with 8 bases between. The CDR3 region is CASSQVGDYEQYF. CDR3 coding DNA: TGCGCCAGCAGCCAAGTAGGAGATTACGAGCAGTACTTC.

J is TRBJ2-3 and V is TRBV7-6, with a weak D call TRBD2 (7 bases). Trimming took 1 base from V and 2 from J, leaving 13 bases between them. Germline V gives CDR1 SGHVS, CDR2 FNYEAQ. The CDR3 contains 16 residues. CDR3 sequence (DNA): TGTGCCAGCAGCTTAGATTTGGGGGGGCCCACAGATACGCAGTATTTT. This encodes CASSLDLGGPTDTQYF. The full variable domain, its missing parts supplied by reference TRBV7-6 and TRBJ2-3, is GAGVSQSPRYKVTKRGQDVALRCDPISGHVSLYWYRQALGQGPEFLTYFNYEAQQDKSGLPNDRFSAERPEGSISTLTIQRTEQRDSAMYRCASSLDLGGPTDTQYFGPGTRLTVL.

This clonotype was seen at least ten times. The chain combines TRBV7-8 with TRBJ2-3, with TRBD1 matching 7 bases. Germline assignment: CDR1 SGHVS and CDR2 FQNEAQ. The CDR3 extends over 15 amino acids. V dropped 7 bases and J dropped 0; count of bases not matched to a gene: 7. CDR3 residues: CASNSRDSSTDTQYF. In nucleotides, the CDR3 is TGTGCCAGCAATAGCCGGGACAGTAGCACAGATACGCAGTATTTT.

This clonotype was found a few times. This rearrangement joins TRBV7-9 to TRBJ1-1; D is ambiguous. V was trimmed by 8 bases and J by 1 base, leaving 11 bases between them. The CDR3 is 13 amino acids. Germline V lookup: CDR1 SEHNR, CDR2 FQNEAQ (reference sequence). CDR3 region: CASSEGGNTEAFF. CDR3 nucleotides: TGTGCCAGCTCGGAGGGAGGGAACACTGAAGCTTTCTTT.

This clonotype occurred a few times. V and J are TRBV5-4 and TRBJ2-1, with D perhaps TRBD1 (6 bases). Germline V gives CDR1 SGHNT, CDR2 YYREEE (reference sequence). The V end was cut by 1 base, the J end by 9 bases, with 11 bases between. There are 13 residues in the CDR3. CDR3 residues: CASSLTGQFEQFF. The CDR3 nucleotides are TGTGCCAGCAGCTTGACAGGGCAATTTGAGCAGTTCTTC.

The chain couples TRBV9 to TRBJ2-3; D gene ambiguous. The V and J ends lost 0 bases and 0 bases respectively, with 5 bases between them. The CDR3 covers 14 residues. The germline gives CDR1 SGDLS, CDR2 YYNGEE. Here the CDR3 DNA reads TGTGCCAGCAGCGTAGTTAGGAGCACAGATACGCAGTATTTT. Protein: CASSVVRSTDTQYF.

The chain joins TRBV28 to TRBJ2-3; D not certain. Germline V gene lookup returns CDR1 MDHEN and CDR2 SYDVKM. V shed 5 bases and J shed 0 bases, with 15 bases lying between them. The CDR3 spans 16 residues. Written as DNA, the CDR3 is TGTGCCAGCAGTCCCTTGGACCCGACTAGCACAGATACGCAGTATTTT. Translating gives CASSPLDPTSTDTQYF.

The genes are TRBV9 and TRBJ1-1; possible D gene TRBD1, 5 bases. The CDR3 is 12 residues long. V shed 4 bases and J shed 8 bases, with 12 bases lying between them. Germline V gives CDR1 SGDLS, CDR2 YYNGEE. The CDR3 sequence: CASSPDKPEAFF. CDR3 sequence (DNA): TGTGCCAGCAGCCCGGACAAGCCAGAAGCTTTCTTT.

This clonotype was seen repeatedly, ten times or more. V usage is TRBV7-9 and J usage is TRBJ2-7; 10 bases map to TRBD2. The CDR3 runs to 14 residues. Unmatched junction bases numbered 1, after V lost 2 bases and J lost 3 bases. In germline, CDR1 is SEHNR, CDR2 FQNEAQ (reference sequence). CDR3 amino acids: CASSLSSGGYEQYF. The CDR3 region has the DNA TGTGCCAGCAGCTTATCTAGCGGGGGCTACGAGCAGTACTTC.

This clonotype was detected a few times. The V gene is TRBV7-6, the J gene TRBJ2-5; TRBD2 matches at 9 bases. CDR1 is SGHVS, CDR2 FNYEAQ, per germline. J gave up 2 bases and V 1 base, and 2 bases lay outside the gene matches. There are 15 residues in the CDR3. The chain's CDR3 is CASSLVRGGQETQYF. DNA for the CDR3: TGTGCCAGCAGCTTAGTGCGGGGGGGACAAGAGACCCAGTACTTC.

The J gene is TRBJ2-5, the V gene TRBV6-1; TRBD2 agrees at 9 bases. CDR1 and CDR2 (germline): MNHNS, SASEGT. The trim removed 5 bases at V and 5 bases at J, leaving 12 bases unmatched. The CDR3 spans 16 residues. The CDR3 protein is CASSYARAGGLETQYF. CDR3 sequence (DNA): TGTGCCAGCAGTTACGCTCGGGCGGGGGGGCTGGAGACCCAGTACTTC.

This clonotype appeared once. The chain uses TRBV29-1 and TRBJ2-1; D perhaps matches TRBD2 (7 bases). Between the trimmed V and J ends, which lost 4 bases and 10 bases, there was a span of 17 bases. CDR3 length: 13 residues. Per germline, CDR1 SQVTM and CDR2 ANQGSEA. CDR3 sequence: CSVGGGKEREQFF. The CDR3, as DNA: TGCAGCGTTGGGGGGGGCAAGGAGCGGGAGCAGTTCTTC.

This clonotype was detected a few times. The chain carries TRBV6-1 and TRBJ2-7; D is ambiguous. The CDR3 runs 12 residues. CDR1 and CDR2 (germline): MNHNS, SASEGT. Trimming left V 1 base short and J 4 bases short, with 5 bases between. The CDR3 sequence: CASSEEGYEQYF. CDR3 nucleotides: TGTGCCAGCAGTGAAGAAGGTTACGAGCAGTACTTC.

This rearrangement joins TRBV4-2 to TRBJ2-5, with 9 bases lining up with TRBD2. From germline, CDR1 is LGHNA and CDR2 YNFKEQ. Germline trimming cut 1 base from V and 2 bases from J; bases unmatched to any gene: 8. CDR3 length: 17 amino acids. The CDR3 sequence: CASSQGGGLARQETQYF. As DNA, the CDR3 is TGTGCCAGCAGCCAAGGTGGCGGACTAGCGAGACAAGAGACCCAGTACTTC.

This clonotype was found many times. V and J are TRBV29-1 and TRBJ2-7, with 8 bases matching TRBD2. This CDR3 contains 13 residues. The V and J ends lost 4 bases and 3 bases, in that order; junction bases with no gene match: 5. CDR1 is SQVTM and CDR2 is ANQGSEA in the germline V gene. The CDR3 DNA follows: TGCAGCGTTGTGGGCGCGGGGGGCTACGAGCAGTACTTC. Translating gives CSVVGAGGYEQYF.

V is TRBV7-4 and J is TRBJ2-2, with TRBD1 matching over 10 bases. The CDR3 extends over 17 amino acids. V was pared by 5 bases and J by 5 bases, with 11 bases of the junction left unmatched. Germline CDR1 reads SGHVT; CDR2 reads SQSDAQ. This CDR3 reads CASSLRGQGGRTGELFF. CDR3 in DNA: TGTGCCAGCAGCCTAAGAGGACAGGGGGGACGTACCGGGGAGCTGTTTTTT.

V gene TRBV7-6 combines with J gene TRBJ2-5, with D possibly being TRBD2 (7 bases). Trimming stripped 1 base from V and 1 base from J, with 13 bases between. CDR1 is SGHVS and CDR2 is FNYEAQ in the germline V gene. CDR3 length: 16 amino acids. Here the CDR3 DNA reads TGTGCCAGCAGCTTAGTGGGGGCTAGCGGCCAAGAGACCCAGTACTTC. It specifies CASSLVGASGQETQYF.

This chain joins TRBV7-9 and TRBJ2-1; D uncertain. The CDR3 consists of 14 residues. V lost 2 bases and J lost 8, with 13 bases in between. Germline assignment: CDR1 SEHNR and CDR2 FQNEAQ (reference sequence). CDR3 protein: CASSLSKPSDEQFF. As DNA, the CDR3 is TGTGCCAGCAGCTTAAGTAAGCCGAGCGATGAGCAGTTCTTC.